The rows below give T cell receptor beta chains drawn from one sample of a study of OX40 agonist ivuxolimab in advanced cancers. Only in-frame clones appear in the TCRdb table, and some are missing; sequencing was by immunoSEQ multiplex PCR. Of roughly 87,000 clones listed, roughly 93% are singletons. The sample here was CD4+ or CD8+ T cells sorted from blood, taken in a trial of the OX40 agonist ivuxolimab. Every receptor here comes from an adult with an advanced solid tumor such as melanoma, head and neck, liver or kidney cancer. Each CDR3 is given with its conserved first and last residue. Each record gives: V gene, D gene, J gene, clone size, CDR3 DNA, CDR3 protein. The D gene is left open where the match is weak. Clone size appears in some rows only: once, few, many, or a class for an expanded clone.

V gene: TRBV2; D gene: TRBD2; J gene: TRBJ2-1; clone size: NA; CDR3 DNA: TGTGCCAGCAGTATTCAGCGGGATTTCCCCCCGTTCTTC; CDR3 protein: CASSIQRDFPPFF
V gene: TRBV11-3; D gene: TRBD2; J gene: TRBJ2-2; clone size: once; CDR3 DNA: TGTGCCAGCAGCTTAGCCCCGGGGGGGAACACCGGGGAGCTGTTTTTT; CDR3 protein: CASSLAPGGNTGELFF
V gene: TRBV18; D gene: NA; J gene: TRBJ2-7; clone size: NA; CDR3 DNA: TGTGCCAGCTCACGAGGGGGAGATCTCTACGAGCAGTACTTC; CDR3 protein: CASSRGGDLYEQYF
V gene: TRBV18; D gene: NA; J gene: TRBJ2-5; clone size: NA; CDR3 DNA: TGTGCCAGCTCACCAGTCGGAGGGGGCGGTTTGCAGACCCAGTACTTC; CDR3 protein: CASSPVGGGGLQTQYF
V gene: TRBV28; D gene: NA; J gene: TRBJ2-5; clone size: once; CDR3 DNA: TGTGCCAGCACCTACGAATCGCAGTACCAAGAGACCCAGTACTTC; CDR3 protein: CASTYESQYQETQYF
V gene: TRBV6-1; D gene: NA; J gene: TRBJ1-2; clone size: NA; CDR3 DNA: TGTGCCAGCAGTGACGGGGGGATCCCTAATGGCTACACCTTC; CDR3 protein: CASSDGGIPNGYTF
V gene: TRBV9; D gene: NA; J gene: TRBJ1-2; clone size: NA; CDR3 DNA: TGTGCCAGCAGCGTAGACCCCGAGAATGGCTACACCTTC; CDR3 protein: CASSVDPENGYTF
V gene: TRBV5-1; D gene: NA; J gene: TRBJ2-3; clone size: NA; CDR3 DNA: TGCGCCAGCAGCCCGGAATTGGGCAGAACCTCAGATACGCAGTATTTT; CDR3 protein: CASSPELGRTSDTQYF
V gene: TRBV11-2; D gene: TRBD1; J gene: TRBJ1-1; clone size: once; CDR3 DNA: TGTGCCAGCAGCTTTGGACAGGGAGGCACTGAAGCTTTCTTT; CDR3 protein: CASSFGQGGTEAFF
V gene: TRBV2; D gene: TRBD2; J gene: TRBJ2-5; clone size: once; CDR3 DNA: TGTGCCAGCAGTGACCAGACTAGCGGGGGGAAAGAGACCCAGTACTTC; CDR3 protein: CASSDQTSGGKETQYF
V gene: TRBV5-6; D gene: NA; J gene: TRBJ1-1; clone size: NA; CDR3 DNA: TGTGCCAGCAGCTTTAGTCAGGGGAGGCTCCTGAACACTGAAGCTTTCTTT; CDR3 protein: CASSFSQGRLLNTEAFF
V gene: TRBV6-5; D gene: NA; J gene: TRBJ2-7; clone size: NA; CDR3 DNA: TGTGCCAGCAGTTACGTAGACGAGCAGTACTTC; CDR3 protein: CASSYVDEQYF
V gene: TRBV2; D gene: TRBD1; J gene: TRBJ2-5; clone size: once; CDR3 DNA: TGTGCCTCCGGGACAGTGGGAGAGACCCAGTACTTC; CDR3 protein: CASGTVGETQYF
V gene: TRBV30; D gene: NA; J gene: TRBJ1-1; clone size: few; CDR3 DNA: TGTGCCTGGAGTCCCACAGGGATTGCAGTTGAAGCTTTCTTT; CDR3 protein: CAWSPTGIAVEAFF
V gene: TRBV9; D gene: NA; J gene: TRBJ1-1; clone size: NA; CDR3 DNA: TGTGCCAGCAGCGTAGGTGGTGAAATGAACACTGAAGCTTTCTTT; CDR3 protein: CASSVGGEMNTEAFF
V gene: TRBV28; D gene: NA; J gene: TRBJ1-4; clone size: NA; CDR3 DNA: TGTGCCAGCAGTATTCCAGGGTCAACTAATGAAAAACTGTTTTTT; CDR3 protein: CASSIPGSTNEKLFF